This T cell receptor beta chain was observed in a study of T cell responses to AZD1222 COVID-19 vaccine. V lost 5 bases and J lost 1; bases outside the gene matches: 5. The germline V gene encodes CDR1 MNHEY and CDR2 SMNVEV (reference sequence). The CDR3 is made up of 16 amino acids. Study-wide results and limits: Repertoire sampling occurred only after the peak T cell response. It should be noted that donors were predominantly white British and more often female, and clonal diversity was possibly underestimated.

A note on this clone: Its specificity is unknown.

Some clones are missing from TCRdb's copy, which holds only in-frame ones; the method was immunoSEQ multiplex PCR. Among roughly 150,000 clones listed, around 85% were seen once. The sequence was collected from an adult who had recovered from COVID-19. This specimen was peripheral blood, taken after recovery from COVID-19. The chain couples TRBV27 to TRBJ2-3, with TRBD2 matching 11 bases. CDR3 amino acids: CASSTSGGRGTDTQYF. The CDR3 DNA reads as TGTGCCAGCAGTACTAGCGGGGGTAGAGGCACAGATACGCAGTATTTT.